This T cell receptor beta chain is from a study of blood T cells in healthy people across ages. Each donor had approximately 10 milliliters of peripheral blood drawn. The sample holds a few counts of this clonotype. The authors ran a second PCR of 7 to 11 cycles using a sample-barcoded 5' primer and a J-beta primer mix. MiXCR was run by TCRdb on the 5' RACE reads, yielding one entry per CDR3 protein. The sample lists 1.2 million to 1.5 million distinct CDR3 sequences, 55% to 75% occurring once. The germline V gene encodes CDR1 DFQATT and CDR2 SNEGSKA (reference sequence). The CDR3 spans 16 residues. V was pared by 5 bases and J by 2 bases, with 14 bases of the junction left unmatched.

Sequencing was performed on blood. The receptor's source is a man aged 18-30 years in good health. The rearrangement joins TRBV20-1 to TRBJ2-5; 7 bases map to TRBD2. The CDR3 bases are TGCAGTGCTCGGGGTTTTCTCCTAGCGGCGCAAGAGACCCAGTACTTC. This encodes CSARGFLLAAQETQYF.